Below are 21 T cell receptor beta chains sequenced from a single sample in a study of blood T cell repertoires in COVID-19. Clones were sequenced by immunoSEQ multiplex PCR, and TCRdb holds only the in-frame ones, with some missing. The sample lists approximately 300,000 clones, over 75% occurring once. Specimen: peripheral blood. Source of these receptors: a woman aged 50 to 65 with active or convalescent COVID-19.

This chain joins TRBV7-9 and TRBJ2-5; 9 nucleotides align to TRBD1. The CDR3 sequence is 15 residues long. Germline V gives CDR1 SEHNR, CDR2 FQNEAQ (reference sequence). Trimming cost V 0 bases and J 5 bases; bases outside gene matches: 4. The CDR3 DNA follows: TGTGCCAGCAGCTTAGCGACAGGGGGGTCGGAGACCCAGTACTTC. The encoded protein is CASSLATGGSETQYF. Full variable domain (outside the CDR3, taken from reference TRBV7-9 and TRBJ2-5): DTGVSQNPRHKITKRGQNVTFRCDPISEHNRLYWYRQTLGQGPEFLTYFQNEAQLEKSRLLSDRFSAERPKGSFSTLEIQRTEQGDSAMYLCASSLATGGSETQYFGPGTRLLVL.

The DNA of the CDR3 is TGTGCCAGCAGCCTGGGGGGGGGAGCGGTGAATGAGCAGTTCTTC. It encodes CASSLGGGAVNEQFF. This chain connects TRBV7-2 to TRBJ2-1, with TRBD2 matching over 7 bases. Trimming removed 5 bases from V and 7 bases from J; junction bases left unmatched: 11. The CDR3 has 15 amino acids. In germline, CDR1 is SGHTA, CDR2 FQGNSA.

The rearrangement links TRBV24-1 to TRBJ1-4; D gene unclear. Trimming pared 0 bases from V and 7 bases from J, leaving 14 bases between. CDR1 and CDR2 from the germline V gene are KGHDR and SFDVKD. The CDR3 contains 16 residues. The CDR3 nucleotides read TGTGCCACCAGTGATTTGAGGCAGCGACGGGGTGAAAAACTGTTTTTT. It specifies CATSDLRQRRGEKLFF.

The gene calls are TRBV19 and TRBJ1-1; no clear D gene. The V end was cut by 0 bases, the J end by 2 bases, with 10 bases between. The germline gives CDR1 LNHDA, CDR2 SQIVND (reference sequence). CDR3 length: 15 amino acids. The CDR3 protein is CASSIDTGFNTEAFF. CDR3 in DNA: TGTGCCAGTAGTATAGATACCGGGTTTAACACTGAAGCTTTCTTT.

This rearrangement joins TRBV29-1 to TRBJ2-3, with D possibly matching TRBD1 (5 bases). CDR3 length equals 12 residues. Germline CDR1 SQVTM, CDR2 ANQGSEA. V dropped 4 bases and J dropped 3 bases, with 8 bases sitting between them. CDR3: CSVVRATDTQYF. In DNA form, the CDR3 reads TGCAGCGTTGTCAGGGCTACAGATACGCAGTATTTT.

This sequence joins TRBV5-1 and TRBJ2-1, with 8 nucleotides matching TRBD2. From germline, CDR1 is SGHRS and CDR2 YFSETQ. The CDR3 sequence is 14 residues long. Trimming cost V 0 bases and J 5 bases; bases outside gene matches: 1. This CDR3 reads CASSLGGRNNEQFF. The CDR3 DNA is TGCGCCAGCAGCTTGGGCGGGAGGAACAATGAGCAGTTCTTC.

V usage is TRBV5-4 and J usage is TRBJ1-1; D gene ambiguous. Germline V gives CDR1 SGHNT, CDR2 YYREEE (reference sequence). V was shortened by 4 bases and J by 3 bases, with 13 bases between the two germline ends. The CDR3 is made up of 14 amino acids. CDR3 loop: CASSGREWDTEAFF. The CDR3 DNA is TGTGCCAGCAGCGGCCGGGAGTGGGACACTGAAGCTTTCTTT.

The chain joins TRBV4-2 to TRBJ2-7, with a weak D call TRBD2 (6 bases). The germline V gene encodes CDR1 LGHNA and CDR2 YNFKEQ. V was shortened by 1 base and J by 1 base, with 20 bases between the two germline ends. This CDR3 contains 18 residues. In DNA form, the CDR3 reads TGTGCCAGCAGCCAAGTTTGGGGAGAAACGGAGGGTTCCTACGAGCAGTACTTC. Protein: CASSQVWGETEGSYEQYF.

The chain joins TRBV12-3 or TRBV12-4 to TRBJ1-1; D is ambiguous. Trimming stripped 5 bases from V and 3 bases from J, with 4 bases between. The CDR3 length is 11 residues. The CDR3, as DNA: TGTGCCAGCAGTGAGGACACTGAAGCTTTCTTT. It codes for CASSEDTEAFF.

The CDR3 loop is CASSQIGPQGMNTEAFF. In DNA, the CDR3 is TGCGCCAGCAGCCAGATAGGCCCACAGGGGATGAACACTGAAGCTTTCTTT. The chain employs TRBV4-3 and TRBJ1-1; 7 bases map to TRBD1. The CDR3 is made up of 17 amino acids. CDR1 is LGHNA and CDR2 is YSLEER in the germline V gene. V trimming: 3 bases; J trimming: 0 bases; junction bases outside the gene matches: 10.

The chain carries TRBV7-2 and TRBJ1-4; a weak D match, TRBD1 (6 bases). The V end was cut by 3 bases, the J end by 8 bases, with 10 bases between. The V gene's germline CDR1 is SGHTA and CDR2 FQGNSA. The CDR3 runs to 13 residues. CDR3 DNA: TGTGCCAGCAGCTTTATCAGGGGAGAAAAACTGTTTTTT. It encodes CASSFIRGEKLFF.

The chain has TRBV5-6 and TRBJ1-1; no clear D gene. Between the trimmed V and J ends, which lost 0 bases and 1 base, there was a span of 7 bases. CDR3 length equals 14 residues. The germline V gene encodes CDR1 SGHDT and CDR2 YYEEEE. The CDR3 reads CASSLGARNTEAFF. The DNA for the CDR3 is TGTGCCAGCAGCTTGGGGGCCAGGAACACTGAAGCTTTCTTT.

The CDR3 reads CASSLLNSGVDNEQFF. In DNA, the CDR3 is TGTGCCAGCAGCTTATTAAATAGCGGGGTCGACAATGAGCAGTTCTTC. This rearrangement joins TRBV7-6 to TRBJ2-1, with 8 bases matching TRBD2. The V and J ends lost 2 bases and 5 bases, in that order; junction bases with no gene match: 8. CDR1 is SGHVS, CDR2 FNYEAQ, per germline. The CDR3 length is 16 residues.

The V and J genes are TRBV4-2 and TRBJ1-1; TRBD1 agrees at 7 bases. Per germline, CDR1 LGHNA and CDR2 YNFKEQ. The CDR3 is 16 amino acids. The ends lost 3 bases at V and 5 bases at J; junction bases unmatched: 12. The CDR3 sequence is CASSHPDRERGTEAFF. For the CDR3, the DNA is TGTGCCAGCAGCCATCCTGACAGGGAAAGAGGTACTGAAGCTTTCTTT.

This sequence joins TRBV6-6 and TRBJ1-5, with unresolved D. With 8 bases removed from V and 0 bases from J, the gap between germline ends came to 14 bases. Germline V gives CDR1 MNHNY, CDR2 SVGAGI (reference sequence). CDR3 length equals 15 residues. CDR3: CASYRTSGSNQPQHF. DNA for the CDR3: TGTGCCAGCTATAGGACCAGCGGTAGCAATCAGCCCCAGCATTTT.

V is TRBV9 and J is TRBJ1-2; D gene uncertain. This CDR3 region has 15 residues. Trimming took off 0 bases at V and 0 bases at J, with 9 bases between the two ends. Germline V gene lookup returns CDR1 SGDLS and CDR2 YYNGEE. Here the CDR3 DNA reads TGTGCCAGCAGCGTAGGTTTACAGACTAACTATGGCTACACCTTC. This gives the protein CASSVGLQTNYGYTF.

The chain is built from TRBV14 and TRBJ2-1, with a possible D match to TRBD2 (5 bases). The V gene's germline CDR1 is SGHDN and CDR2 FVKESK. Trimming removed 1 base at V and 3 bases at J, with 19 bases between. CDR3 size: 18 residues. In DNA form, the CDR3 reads TGTGCCAGCAGCCAAGGGACCCCTTTCGGGGTAGACTACAATGAGCAGTTCTTC. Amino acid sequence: CASSQGTPFGVDYNEQFF.

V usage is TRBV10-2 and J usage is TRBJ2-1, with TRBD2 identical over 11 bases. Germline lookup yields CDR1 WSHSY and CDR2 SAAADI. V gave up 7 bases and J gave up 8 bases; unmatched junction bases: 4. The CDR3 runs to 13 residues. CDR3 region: CASTLAGEHEQFF. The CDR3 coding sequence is TGCGCCAGCACACTAGCGGGAGAGCATGAGCAGTTCTTC.

The DNA of the CDR3 is TGTGCCAGCAGCTTAGGACTTTATGGAGCAACTAATGAAAAACTGTTTTTT. This codes for CASSLGLYGATNEKLFF. The chain couples TRBV7-2 to TRBJ1-4; D remains unclear. Germline V gives CDR1 SGHTA, CDR2 FQGNSA. The CDR3 length is 17 residues. V was clipped by 1 base and J by 0 bases, with 12 bases between them.

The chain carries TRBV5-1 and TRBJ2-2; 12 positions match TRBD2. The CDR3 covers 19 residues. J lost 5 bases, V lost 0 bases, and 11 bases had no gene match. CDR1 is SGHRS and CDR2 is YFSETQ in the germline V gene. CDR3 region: CASSLEQGWTSGTTGELFF. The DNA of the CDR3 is TGCGCCAGCAGCTTGGAGCAGGGTTGGACTAGCGGGACAACCGGGGAGCTGTTTTTT. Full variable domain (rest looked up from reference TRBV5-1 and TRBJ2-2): KAGVTQTPRYLIKTRGQQVTLSCSPISGHRSVSWYQQTPGQGLQFLFEYFSETQRNKGNFPGRFSGRQFSNSRSEMNVSTLELGDSALYLCASSLEQGWTSGTTGELFFGEGSRLTVL.

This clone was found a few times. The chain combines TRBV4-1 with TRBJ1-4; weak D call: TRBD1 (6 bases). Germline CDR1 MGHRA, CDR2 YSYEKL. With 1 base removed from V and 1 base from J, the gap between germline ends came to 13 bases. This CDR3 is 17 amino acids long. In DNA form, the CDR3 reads TGCGCCAGCAGCCAAGTCAGGGTAGGGGGAACTAATGAAAAACTGTTTTTT. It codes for CASSQVRVGGTNEKLFF.